The 10 T cell receptor beta chains listed next were all sequenced from one sample in a study. TCRdb passed the RT-PCR reads through MiXCR, listing each CDR3 protein once. The sample has more than 550,000 distinct CDR3 sequences, around 14% seen once; the top ten hold just over 3.5%. The material sequenced was memory CD4+ T cells from blood. The receptor set was obtained from a female donor in good health, serving as a healthy control.

The sample holds many counts of this clonotype. The V gene is TRBV20-1, the J gene TRBJ2-4, with TRBD1 identical over 10 bases. The CDR3 is 14 amino acids. CDR1 is DFQATT and CDR2 is SNEGSKA in the germline V gene (reference sequence). V lost 2 bases to trimming and J lost 5 bases; unmatched junction nucleotides: 3. CDR3 bases: TGCAGTGCTAGATGGGGGACAGGGGAAAACATTCAGTACTTC. As protein: CSARWGTGENIQYF.

This clonotype appeared many times. This sequence joins TRBV6-5 and TRBJ2-5, with TRBD1 matching 11 bases. This CDR3 spans 15 amino acids. From germline, CDR1 is MNHEY and CDR2 SVGAGI. Losses at the gene ends were 6 bases for V and 1 base for J; bases not matched to a gene: 4. DNA for the CDR3: TGTGCCAGCAGAGCGGACAGGGGGCCCCAAGAGACCCAGTACTTC. The encoded protein is CASRADRGPQETQYF.

This clonotype was counted ten times or more. V and J are TRBV6-5 and TRBJ2-1; D remains unclear. Germline V lookup: CDR1 MNHEY, CDR2 SVGAGI. The V end was cut by 5 bases, the J end by 10 bases, with 9 bases between. The CDR3 totals 11 residues. For the CDR3, the DNA is TGTGCCAGCAGTAACGACCGGGAGCAGTTCTTC. Its protein is CASSNDREQFF.

This clonotype has more than one count but fewer than ten. This chain links TRBV7-2 with TRBJ1-5; D might be TRBD1 (6 bases). CDR3 length: 15 residues. V was pared by 1 base and J by 10 bases, with 17 bases between. Germline CDR1 is SGHTA and CDR2 is FQGNSA. In DNA form, the CDR3 reads TGTGCCAGCAGCTTAGGGGCCGGGTCAGGGGCTCCCCAGCATTTT. Protein: CASSLGAGSGAPQHF.

For this clonotype: Just one base apart from a much larger clone, this may be a read error. The chain uses TRBV12-3 or TRBV12-4 and TRBJ1-1; 7 bases map to TRBD1. CDR3 size: 12 residues. Trimming at V came to 6 bases and at J to 6 bases, leaving 4 bases not matched to a gene. CDR3: CASRTGYAEAFF. The CDR3, as DNA: TGTGCCAGCAGGACAGGGTACGCTGAAGCTTTCTTT.

V usage is TRBV9 and J usage is TRBJ2-1, with D possibly being TRBD1 or TRBD2 (7 bases each). This CDR3 spans 11 amino acids. With 3 bases removed from V and 16 bases from J, the gap between germline ends came to 14 bases. Germline assignment: CDR1 SGDLS and CDR2 YYNGEE. CDR3 in DNA: TGTGCCAGCAGCGGGGGAGGGGGCATCTTCTTC. It codes for CASSGGGGIFF.

This clonotype has a count of ten or more. J is TRBJ2-7 and V is TRBV5-1, with 9 bases matching TRBD1. Unmatched junction bases numbered 10, after V lost 0 bases and J lost 6 bases. CDR3 length: 16 residues. Germline loops: CDR1 SGHRS, CDR2 YFSETQ. The CDR3 DNA follows: TGCGCCAGCAGCTTGGGCCTACCGGGACAGGGTGGCGAGCAGTACTTC. As protein: CASSLGLPGQGGEQYF.

Comments on this clonotype: A much larger clone differs by one base, so this may be a read error. V and J are TRBV29-1 and TRBJ2-1, with 8 bases matching TRBD2. The germline CDR1 and CDR2 sequences are SQVTM and ANQGSEA. The CDR3 spans 14 residues. Trimming at V came to 7 bases and at J to 9 bases, leaving 14 bases not matched to a gene. The CDR3 loop is CSAWTSRRGGEQFF. In DNA form, the CDR3 reads TGCAGCGCCTGGACTAGCAGGAGAGGGGGTGAGCAGTTCTTC.

This chain links TRBV10-3 with TRBJ1-3, with a tentative D call TRBD1 (5 bases). CDR3 length equals 13 residues. The germline CDR1 and CDR2 sequences are ENHRY and SYGVKD. Trimming took 11 bases from V and 0 from J, leaving 11 bases between them. The CDR3 region has the DNA TGTGCCGCGCAGGGTTTCTCTGGAAACACCATATATTTT. Translated: CAAQGFSGNTIYF.

This clonotype was detected ten times or more. This rearrangement joins TRBV4-1 to TRBJ2-3; 10 bases are shared with TRBD2. The CDR3 has 17 residues. Germline V gene lookup returns CDR1 MGHRA and CDR2 YSYEKL. V was pared by 4 bases and J by 9 bases, with 16 bases of the junction left unmatched. The CDR3 is CASSLNPPGLAQNTQYF. In nucleotides, the CDR3 is TGCGCCAGCAGCCTCAATCCCCCGGGACTAGCGCAGAACACGCAGTATTTT.